This record covers a single T cell receptor beta chain. Its antigen is not known. The data stem from a study of T cell responses to AZD1222 COVID-19 vaccine. Measured with immunoSEQ multiplex PCR; TCRdb has only the in-frame clones, and not every one. Of roughly 160,000 clones listed, about nine tenths were seen once; the top ten hold around 5.2%. General observations from the study: Spike-specific TCR breadth and depth both grew after two AZD1222 doses. As reported, nearly half of all spike-specific TCRs target variant regions that are unmutated.

This sequence was found in an adult in good health. This sample comprised peripheral blood, obtained on day 0 of AZD1222 vaccination.

In DNA form, the CDR3 reads TGTGCCAGCAGTTTGATCCGGGATCCCTACGAGCAGTACTTC. Residues: CASSLIRDPYEQYF. V is TRBV28 and J is TRBJ2-7; maybe TRBD2 (5 bases). V lost 3 bases, J lost 2 bases, and 11 bases lay in between. The CDR3 has 14 amino acids. Germline V gives CDR1 MDHEN, CDR2 SYDVKM.